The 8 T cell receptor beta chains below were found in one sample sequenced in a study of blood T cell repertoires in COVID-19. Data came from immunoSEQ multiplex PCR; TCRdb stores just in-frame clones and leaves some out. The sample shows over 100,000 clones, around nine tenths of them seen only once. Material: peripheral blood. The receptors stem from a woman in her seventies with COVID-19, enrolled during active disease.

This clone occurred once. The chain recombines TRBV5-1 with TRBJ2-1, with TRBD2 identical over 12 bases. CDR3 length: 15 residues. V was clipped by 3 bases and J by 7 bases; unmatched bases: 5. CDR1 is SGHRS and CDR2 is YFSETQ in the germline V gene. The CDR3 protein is CASSSSGGAGNEQFF. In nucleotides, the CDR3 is TGCGCCAGCAGCTCTAGCGGGGGGGCGGGTAATGAGCAGTTCTTC.

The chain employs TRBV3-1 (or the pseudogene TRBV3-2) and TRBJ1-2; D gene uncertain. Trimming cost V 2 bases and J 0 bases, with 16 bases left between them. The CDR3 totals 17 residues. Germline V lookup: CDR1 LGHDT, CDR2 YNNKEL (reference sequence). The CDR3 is CASSQFGLGRSNYGYTF. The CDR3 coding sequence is TGTGCCAGCAGCCAATTTGGACTAGGACGTTCTAACTATGGCTACACCTTC.

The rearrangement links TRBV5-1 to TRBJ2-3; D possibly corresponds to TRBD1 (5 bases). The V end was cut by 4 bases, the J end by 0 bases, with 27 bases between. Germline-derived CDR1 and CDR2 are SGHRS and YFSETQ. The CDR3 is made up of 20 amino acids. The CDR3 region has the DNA TGCGCCAGCAGCCGCGATTTACCGACAGCAGCCGACCATAGCACAGATACGCAGTATTTT. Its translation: CASSRDLPTAADHSTDTQYF.

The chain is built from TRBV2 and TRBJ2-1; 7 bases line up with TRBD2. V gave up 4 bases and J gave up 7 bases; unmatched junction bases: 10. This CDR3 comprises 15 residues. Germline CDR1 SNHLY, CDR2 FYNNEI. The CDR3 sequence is CASSGAREGTNEQFF. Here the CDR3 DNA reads TGTGCCAGCAGTGGGGCCAGGGAGGGAACGAATGAGCAGTTCTTC.

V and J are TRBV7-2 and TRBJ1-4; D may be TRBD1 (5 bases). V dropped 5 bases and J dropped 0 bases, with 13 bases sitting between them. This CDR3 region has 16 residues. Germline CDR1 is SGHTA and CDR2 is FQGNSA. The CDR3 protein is CASSLSRRATNEKLFF. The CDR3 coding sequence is TGTGCCAGCAGCCTCTCCCGCAGGGCAACTAATGAAAAACTGTTTTTT.

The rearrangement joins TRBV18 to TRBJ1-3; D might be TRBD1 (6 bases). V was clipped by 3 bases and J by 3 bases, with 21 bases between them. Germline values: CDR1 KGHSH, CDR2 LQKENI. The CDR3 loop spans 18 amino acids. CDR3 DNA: TGTGCCAGCTCACCCAGAAATACAGGGTCCCTCAGTGGAAACACCATATATTTT. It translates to CASSPRNTGSLSGNTIYF.

The DNA of the CDR3 is TGTGCCAGTGGAGGGGCGGGCACTGAAGCTTTCTTT. Translation: CASGGAGTEAFF. V usage is TRBV11-2 and J usage is TRBJ1-1; D might be TRBD1 (5 bases). CDR3 length equals 12 residues. V lost 9 bases and J lost 4, with 12 bases in between. Germline-derived CDR1 and CDR2 are SGHAT and FQNNGV. Looking up the rest from reference TRBV11-2 and TRBJ1-1 gives the full variable domain: EAGVAQSPRYKIIEKRQSVAFWCNPISGHATLYWYQQILGQGPKLLIQFQNNGVVDDSQLPKDRFSAERLKGVDSTLKIQPAKLEDSAVYLCASGGAGTEAFFGQGTRLTVV.

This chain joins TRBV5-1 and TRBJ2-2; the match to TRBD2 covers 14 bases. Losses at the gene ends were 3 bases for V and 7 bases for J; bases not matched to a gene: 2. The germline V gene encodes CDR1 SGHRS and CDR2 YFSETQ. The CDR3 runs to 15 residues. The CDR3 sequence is CASSSGTSGGGELFF. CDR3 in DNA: TGCGCCAGCAGCTCCGGGACTAGCGGGGGCGGGGAGCTGTTTTTT.